This TCR beta chain was retrieved from a study of cytomegalovirus exposure and HLA in healthy donors. Study-level points and caveats: TRBV6-2, TRBV6-3 and some other V segments were excluded as indistinguishable. Prediction of most subjects' HLA-A and HLA-B alleles by TCR beta sequences was reportedly accurate. In a later analysis, at a false discovery rate of 0.05, over 15,000 TCR beta sequences were associated with HLA alleles. In a later analysis, compared with equally common non-associated chains, HLA-associated beta chains were more expanded.

The CDR3 has 16 residues. Vbeta (60) and Jbeta (13) primers were used in the PCR. Sequencing used immunoSEQ multiplex PCR; TCRdb keeps in-frame clones, though not all of them. The table lists about 100,000 clones, around two thirds of them singletons. About this clone: Its antigen is undetermined.

The sequence came from a man aged 45-60 years in good health and CMV-seropositive. The sequenced sample consisted of PBMCs. V gene TRBV21-1 combines with J gene TRBJ2-2; TRBD1 reflects the table's D call only, with no check against the DNA. TRBV21-1 is labeled a pseudogene. The CDR3 is CASSTTGWGLTGELFF. The CDR3 DNA is TGTGCCAGCAGCACGACAGGGTGGGGACTCACCGGGGAGCTGTTTTTT.